The entry that follows covers one T cell receptor beta chain sequence. Its cognate antigen is unknown. A read error may be the cause here, since a much bigger clone is one base away. Diagnoses were established using clinical symptoms, serum thyroxine and TRAb, thyroid ultrasound and orbital computed tomography. The V end lost 5 bases, the J end lost 4 bases, and 16 bases lay between the germline ends. The CDR3 consists of 15 residues. CDR1 SGHRS and CDR2 YFSETQ come from the germline V gene. RNA transcripts provided the source from which TCR beta CDR3 regions were amplified. HTBI primers were used for first-round RT-PCR of the TCR CDR3. TCRdb processed the multiplex PCR reads anew with MiXCR; each CDR3 protein has one entry. The sample contains approximately 330,000 distinct CDR3 sequences, approximately 22% of which appear only once. This sample was taken from a study of T cells in Graves' hyperthyroidism and ophthalmopathy. As for the study in general: Peripheral blood was collected at initial diagnosis, before any treatment. Study results and limitations: By a 13 V-J model, ophthalmopathy was set apart from stable hyperthyroidism.

The chain uses TRBV5-1 and TRBJ2-1; either TRBD1 or TRBD2 may supply D (5 bases each). Sequencing was done on a sample of blood. The receptor was isolated from a woman aged 45 to 65 with Graves' hyperthyroidism. CDR3 loop: CASSAGAGLYNEQFF. The CDR3, as DNA: TGCGCCAGCAGTGCCGGGGCAGGGCTTTACAATGAGCAGTTCTTC.